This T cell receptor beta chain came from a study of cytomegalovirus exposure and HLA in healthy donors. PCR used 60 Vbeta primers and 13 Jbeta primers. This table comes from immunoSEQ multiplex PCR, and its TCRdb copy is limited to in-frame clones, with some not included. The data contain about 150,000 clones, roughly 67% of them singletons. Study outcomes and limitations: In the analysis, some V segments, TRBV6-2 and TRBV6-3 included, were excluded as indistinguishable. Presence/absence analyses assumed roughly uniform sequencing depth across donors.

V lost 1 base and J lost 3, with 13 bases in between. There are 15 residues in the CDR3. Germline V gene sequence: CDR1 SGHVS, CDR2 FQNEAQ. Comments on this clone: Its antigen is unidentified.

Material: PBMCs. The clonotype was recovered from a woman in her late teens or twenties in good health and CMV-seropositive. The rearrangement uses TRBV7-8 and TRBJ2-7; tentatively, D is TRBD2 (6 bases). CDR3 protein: CASSLERGEIYEQYF. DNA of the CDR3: TGTGCCAGCAGCTTAGAACGCGGGGAGATCTACGAGCAGTACTTC.